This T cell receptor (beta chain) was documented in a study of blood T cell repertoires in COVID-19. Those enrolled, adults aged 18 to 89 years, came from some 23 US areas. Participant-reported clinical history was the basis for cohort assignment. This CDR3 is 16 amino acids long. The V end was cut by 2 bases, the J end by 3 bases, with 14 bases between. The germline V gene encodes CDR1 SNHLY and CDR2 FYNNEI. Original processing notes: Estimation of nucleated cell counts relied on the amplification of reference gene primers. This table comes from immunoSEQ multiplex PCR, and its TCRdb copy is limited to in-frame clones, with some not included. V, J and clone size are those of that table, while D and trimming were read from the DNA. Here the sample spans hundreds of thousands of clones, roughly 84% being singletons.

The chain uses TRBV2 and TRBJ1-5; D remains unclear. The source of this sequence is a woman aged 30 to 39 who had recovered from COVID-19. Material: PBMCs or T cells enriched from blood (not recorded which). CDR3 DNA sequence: TGTGCCAGCAGTGAACAAACGGGGTTCACCAATCAGCCCCAGCATTTT. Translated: CASSEQTGFTNQPQHF.